This T cell receptor (beta chain) is from a study of cytomegalovirus exposure and HLA in healthy donors (dated by TCRdb to about 2017). Turning to the overall study: In an earlier analysis of approximately 500 of the donors, 250 to 300 Gb of sequence data and roughly 100 million unique TCR beta sequences from roughly 180 million T cells were reported. In addition to the first cohort of 500 to 850 subjects, a separate validation cohort of 100 to 150 different subjects was used. The study aimed to test whether signatures of past pathogen exposure could be identified by cataloging public T cell receptors. An earlier analysis of around 580 of the donors used high-throughput TCR beta sequencing to judge whether each TCR beta V gene segment behaved as functional or pseudogenic. To predict cytomegalovirus infection status, the study brought together high-throughput TCR immunosequencing, statistical association of individual TCRs with disease status, and machine learning. An early release that covered 640 HLA-typed donors contained 250 to 350 gigabases of sequencing data and tens of millions of unique TCR sequences. A few DR-DQ haplotypes were treated as single units for association and clustering because of strong linkage in the cohort. Donor age, sex, ethnicity and CMV serostatus were collected together with the repertoire data. A later genetic analysis took genome-wide SNP genotypes for about 60% of the roughly 670 donors and used that subset as a discovery cohort. Rather than drawing on any new phenotypic data, the later analysis identified candidate immune exposures from TCR beta sequences and the way those sequences occurred across donors. All discovery cohort repertoires had been generated using a single sequencing platform. Among the 398 genotyped donors, about 83% belonged to the genetic ancestry cluster associated with self-reported Caucasian donors. Among around 400 genotyped donors of the cohort, an average of roughly 230,000 unique TCR beta nucleotide sequences was sequenced per donor, of which about 19% were non-productive. To study patterns of TCR occurrence, a later analysis re-analyzed previously published TCR beta repertoires from under 750 donors and added high-resolution HLA genotyping. Both class I and class II loci were covered by HLA typing, at four-digit resolution. The number of donors typed differed by locus, with roughly 629-640 for A, B, C, DRB1 and DQB1, 522 for DQA1, approximately 580 for DPA1, and over 400 for DPB1. Using immunosequencing, the study profiled T cell repertoires from roughly 650 subjects and related those repertoires to cytomegalovirus serostatus. Broad study findings and their caveats: Because HLA typing was unavailable for some donors at each locus, only the typed subset was used in association tests. Compared with equally common non-associated chains, HLA-associated TCR beta chains in a later analysis were more clonally expanded and had lower generation probabilities. A further reported finding was that TCR beta sequences accurately predicted the HLA-A and HLA-B alleles for most subjects in the first cohort. A group of highly shared sequence variants was considered likely to be a technical artifact of the sequencing pipeline. Most TCR sequences were seen in very few donors, while some public TCRs were found in many individuals. CMV serostatus was the only immune exposure information available for the cohort. Linkage disequilibrium might explain the correlated functional status among segregating V segments, but an unknown experimental factor could not be ruled out. Specific HLA alleles were associated with 15,000 to 20,000 TCR beta sequences at a false discovery rate of 0.05 in a later analysis. Three of the identified cytomegalovirus-associated TCR beta chains were confirmed in vitro to be specific for cytomegalovirus antigens. The classifier was reported to diagnose cytomegalovirus status with high specificity and sensitivity in both the original cohort and the validation cohort. Roughly uniform sequencing depth across donors was assumed in presence/absence analyses, although this assumption may not hold. It was suggested by the authors that the approach could potentially be generalized to other disease states and immunological phenotypes. An association between a missense DCLRE1C variant and V-gene and J-gene trimming of TCR beta chains was found in a later genetic analysis and replicated in an independent cohort. In a later genetic analysis, fewer N-insertions in productive TCRs were reported among donors in an Asian-associated ancestry cluster than the roughly 670-donor mean. This cohort had only TCR beta chains sequenced, and the lack of alpha or paired-chain data limited which features could be detected. In a later analysis, the rate of TCR association differed among HLA loci, with DRB1 alleles having the most associated TCRs and HLA-C alleles having the fewest. A later analysis found that most CMV-associated TCR beta chains appeared HLA-restricted, with HLA associations seemingly driven largely by CMV exposure. Some IMGT-functional V segments, including TRBV6-2 and TRBV6-3, could not be told apart with the 87-base-pair reads, so those segments were excluded. Because counts were too low, seventeen rarely observed V segments, including chromosome 9 orphons, were left out of the earlier analysis of 587 of the donors. In a later analysis, several top co-occurrence clusters were reported to appear linked to parvovirus B19, influenza, CMV and Epstein-Barr virus. Broadly in line with IMGT annotations, most TCR beta V segments showed up in productive rearrangements about 87% or about 30% of the time in an earlier analysis of around 550 of the donors. Assigning TCR associations to individual alleles was difficult when HLA alleles, especially DR and DQ, strongly co-occurred. The study gave a list of some 150 TCR beta chains associated with cytomegalovirus.

Details on this clone: Its target antigen remains unknown. No quality values exist for individual bases; no much larger clone is one base distant.

The cohort comprised approximately 700 healthy bone marrow donors. Cohort members were all nominally healthy when sampled, although unrecorded immune exposures were likely present. The donor tested CMV seropositive, placing the donor among the roughly 300 seropositive members of the cohort. A peripheral blood sample was provided by each donor, and peripheral blood mononuclear cells were used for TCR beta sequencing. The Qiagen DNeasy Blood Extraction Kit was used to extract genomic DNA from the blood cell samples. The CDR3 runs 15 residues from the cysteine to the phenylalanine. Just the 45-base CDR3 DNA is kept, in frame starting at base 1. The germline V gene provides CDR1 SGHNT and CDR2 YENEEA. The germline V and J ends show losses of 2 bases and 2 bases respectively, and no gene match explains 3 bases of the junction. Library preparation was by the immunoSEQ multiplex PCR assay. A mixture of 60 forward primers for TCR Vbeta segments and 13 reverse primers for TCR Jbeta segments was used in the multiplex PCR. Amplification of the CDR3 region of rearranged TCR beta genes was performed with a multiplex PCR assay on genomic DNA. The Illumina HiSeq System was used to sequence the amplified TCR beta libraries as 87-base-pair reads. As for the authors' bioinformatics: In a later analysis, about 80 million unique TCR beta chains were counted across the roughly 670 repertoires, and approximately 11 million of these chains were shared by at least two donors. To remove PCR and sequencing errors, raw reads were error-corrected and collapsed into unique sequences using a nearest-neighbor algorithm that merged closely related sequences. To assign V, D and J gene segments, CDR3 sequences were aligned to IMGT reference sequences. Each retained sequence needed at least a six-nucleotide match to both a V gene segment and a J gene segment. Rearrangements were called productive when the CDR3 lacked stop codons and stayed in frame with V and J; all others were non-productive. Following IMGT convention, CDR3 was defined as the stretch from the second conserved V-encoded cysteine up to the conserved J-encoded phenylalanine. The earlier analysis of about 610 of the donors excluded sequences that lacked an unambiguous match to a single V gene segment. In an earlier analysis of approximately 590 of the donors, a V segment was called functional when productive rearrangements were above 56.7%, and segregating when the standard deviation between donors exceeded 5%. A statistical classification framework was built for diagnosing cytomegalovirus status from the catalog of TCR beta chain sequences. A later analysis assigned V and J genes by comparing TCR nucleotide sequences with IMGT/GENE-DB human TR gene sequences. In a later analysis, CDR3 sequences and most-parsimonious VDJ recombination scenarios were assigned using the TCRdist pipeline. In a later analysis, every TCR beta chain was defined by the combination of its CDR3 amino acid sequence and its V-gene family, and reads without a unique V-gene family were dropped. In a later analysis, approximately 590 highly shared, low-generation-probability nucleotide sequences were removed to address suspected cross-contamination and a sequencing artifact. For each public chain, a later analysis derived a clonal expansion index from normalized ranks of inferred template counts within each repertoire. Generation probabilities in a later analysis came from a VDJ recombination model fitted to out-of-frame rearrangements, and those results were checked against IGoR. Hypergeometric tests were used in a later analysis to score TCR-TCR, TCR-HLA and TCR-CMV co-occurrence, with a repertoire-size bias correction applied to the TCR pairs. A later analysis estimated false discovery rates by permuting HLA or CMV assignments 20 times. In a later analysis, co-occurring TCRs were grouped using DBSCAN, with TCRdist sequence similarity added in when clustering inside HLA-allele-positive subsets. For co-occurrence clustering, repertoires with fewer than 30,000 or more than 120,000 public chains were excluded, along with four to six repertoires with anomalous nucleotide sharing. In its TCRdb copy, this immuneACCESS table keeps in-frame sequences only and misses some clones. Where compared with another copy, unresolved V genes explain less than half of these, and the others have no known cause. That table is the source of V, J and clone size, and D and trimming were worked out from the DNA. In all, the sample holds approximately 190,000 clones, and about 13% of those were seen once. 7.8% of the sample goes to the ten largest clones.

The source material was PBMCs. The receptor was isolated from a man aged 45-65 years in good health and CMV-seropositive. The chain employs TRBV11-3 and TRBJ2-3, and 8 bases in between align with TRBD2. The sequenced DNA: TGTGCCAGCAGCTTATTGCGGGGGGTCACAGATACGCAGTATTTT. The encoded protein is CASSLLRGVTDTQYF.